This is a list of T cell receptor beta chains from one sample in a study of T cells in localized non-small cell lung cancer. Assay used: immunoSEQ multiplex PCR; TCRdb lists only in-frame clones, some missing. The table has about 72,000 clones, roughly 83% seen once; the top ten hold under 1.5%. Sequences were derived from peripheral blood, sampled before any cancer treatment. All receptors come from a female donor over 55 with stage I lung adenocarcinoma. Each CDR3 is given with its conserved first and last residue. D genes are given only for firm matches. Clone size is not always given. Where it is, it says once, few, many or a class for expanded clones.

-,TRBD1,TRBV19,TRBJ2-5,CASSSQDRRETQYF,TGTGCCAGTAGTTCCCAGGACAGGCGAGAGACCCAGTACTTC
-,-,TRBV28,TRBJ1-1,CASTIHRANTEAFF,TGTGCCAGCACCATCCACCGGGCTAACACTGAAGCTTTCTTT
-,TRBD2,TRBV5-5,TRBJ2-3,CASSLGLAGPIMTQYF,TGTGCCAGCAGCCTGGGACTAGCGGGGCCTATAATGACGCAGTATTTT
-,-,TRBV4-3,TRBJ1-4,CASSSDYVEKLFF,TGCGCCAGCAGTTCGGACTACGTGGAAAAACTGTTTTTT
-,-,TRBV4-1,TRBJ2-7,CASSETVSYEQYF,TGCGCCAGCAGCGAGACAGTCTCCTACGAGCAGTACTTC
-,TRBD1,TRBV29-1,TRBJ2-1,CSVEEGTGVNEQFF,TGCAGCGTTGAAGAAGGGACAGGGGTCAACGAGCAGTTCTTC
-,TRBD1,TRBV4-1,TRBJ1-5,CASSPWDSSNQPQHF,TGCGCCAGCAGCCCATGGGACAGTAGCAATCAGCCCCAGCATTTT
once,-,TRBV28,TRBJ2-7,CASSLVGGDYEQYF,TGTGCCAGCAGTTTAGTCGGGGGTGATTACGAGCAGTACTTC
-,-,TRBV6-4,TRBJ1-1,CASSDYHRDGRTEAFF,TGTGCCAGCAGTGACTACCACAGGGATGGACGAACTGAAGCTTTCTTT
-,-,TRBV11-2,TRBJ2-2,CASSFVGGQNTGELFF,TGTGCCAGCAGCTTTGTGGGAGGACAGAACACCGGGGAGCTGTTTTTT
-,-,TRBV27,TRBJ1-2,CASSLSTGSYGYTF,TGTGCCAGCAGTTTATCAACAGGGTCCTATGGCTACACCTTC
-,-,TRBV5-1,TRBJ2-5,CASTEAGFPETQYF,TGCGCCAGCACTGAAGCGGGCTTCCCGGAGACCCAGTACTTC
-,TRBD1,TRBV2,TRBJ2-7,CASTRLRGTGEQYF,TGTGCCAGCACACGTTTAAGGGGGACAGGCGAGCAGTACTTC
-,-,TRBV6-1,TRBJ2-7,CASSDGRYYEQYF,TGTGCCAGCAGTGACGGTAGATACTACGAGCAGTACTTC
-,-,TRBV14,TRBJ2-7,CATSSGVNYEQYF,TGTGCCACCTCCAGTGGGGTCAACTACGAGCAGTACTTC
-,TRBD1,TRBV9,TRBJ2-2,CASSVAFTGGTGELFF,TGTGCCAGCAGCGTAGCTTTCACAGGGGGCACCGGGGAGCTGTTTTTT
-,-,TRBV30,TRBJ1-5,CAWRKGTGQPQHF,TGTGCCTGGAGAAAAGGTACCGGCCAGCCCCAGCATTTT
-,-,TRBV7-2,TRBJ2-1,CASSLSGWGMNEQFF,TGTGCCAGCAGCCTAAGCGGGTGGGGTATGAATGAGCAGTTCTTC
-,TRBD1,TRBV10-3,TRBJ1-5,CAISEDRGGSQPQHF,TGTGCCATCAGCGAGGACAGGGGAGGGAGTCAGCCCCAGCATTTT
-,TRBD1,TRBV2,TRBJ2-5,CASRAGTGGLETQYF,TGTGCCAGCAGGGCCGGGACAGGGGGCCTGGAGACCCAGTACTTC
once,-,TRBV6-1,TRBJ1-6,CASSPDRTDNSPLHF,TGTGCCAGCAGCCCCGATCGGACAGATAATTCACCCCTCCACTTT
-,-,TRBV15,TRBJ2-3,CATSRGLGGDTQYF,TGTGCCACCAGCAGGGGCTTAGGGGGGGATACGCAGTATTTT
-,-,TRBV29-1,TRBJ2-7,CSVEVDSPSYEQYF,TGCAGCGTTGAAGTCGATTCCCCGTCCTACGAGCAGTACTTC
-,TRBD1,TRBV9,TRBJ2-3,CASSPGNPWTGRTDTQYF,TGTGCCAGCAGCCCAGGTAATCCCTGGACAGGGCGTACAGATACGCAGTATTTT
-,TRBD2,TRBV5-1,TRBJ2-7,CASSLSGRHNEQYF,TGCGCCAGCAGCTTGAGCGGGAGACACAACGAGCAGTACTTC
once,TRBD1,TRBV10-1,TRBJ2-3,CASSPFGQAVRTDTQYF,TGCGCCAGCAGCCCCTTTGGACAGGCTGTTCGCACAGATACGCAGTATTTT
-,TRBD1,TRBV5-1,TRBJ1-2,CASSSTRTGGNYGYTF,TGCGCCAGCAGCTCTACTAGGACAGGAGGGAACTATGGCTACACCTTC